Here is one TCR beta chain with its context. Its specificity is not known. The source of the sample is a study of PD-1 blockade in classical Hodgkin lymphoma. Following autologous stem cell transplantation, relapse occurred in every patient, and exposure to brentuximab vedotin varied. Patients had relapsed/refractory classical Hodgkin lymphoma with complete response, partial response or progressive disease as best response. This CDR3 is 14 amino acids long. V lost 9 bases, J lost 2 bases, and 17 bases lay in between. The germline gives CDR1 ENHRY, CDR2 SYGVKD. The method was immunoSEQ multiplex PCR; TCRdb's version includes in-frame clones alone and lacks a portion of them. Of around 99,000 clones in the sample, about four fifths were seen once. Study observations and caveats: Still unresolved is the cause of the repertoire differences, which may be disease activity or prior therapy.

The clonotype was recovered from a human donor with classical Hodgkin lymphoma. Specimen: peripheral blood mononuclear cells (PBMCs), collected before the second cycle of nivolumab. The chain recombines TRBV10-3 with TRBJ2-7; D is tentatively TRBD1 or TRBD2 (5 bases each). CDR3 region: CAIASGLGAYEQYF. CDR3 sequence (DNA): TGTGCCATTGCTTCCGGACTGGGGGCCTACGAGCAGTACTTC.